The 25 T cell receptor beta chains presented below share a single source sample, sequenced in a study of shared clonotypes between healthy human individuals. This table comes from immunoSEQ multiplex PCR, and its TCRdb copy is limited to in-frame clones, with some not included. The data show about a million clones, approximately 80% seen once. Material: memory CD4+ T cells from PBMCs. Subset defined: CD45RA-negative fraction. The receptors come from a man between 18 and 29 years old in good health. Some clones in this sample may be carry-over from other donors' samples.

This chain links TRBV11-2 with TRBJ2-7; tentative D call: TRBD1 (6 bases). CDR3 length: 16 amino acids. The germline V gene encodes CDR1 SGHAT and CDR2 FQNNGV. The V and J ends lost 1 base and 3 bases respectively, with 16 bases between them. This CDR3 reads CASSLGGSRGSYEQYF. The CDR3 region has the DNA TGTGCCAGCAGCTTAGGAGGGAGTAGGGGGAGCTACGAGCAGTACTTC. The full variable domain, its missing parts supplied by reference TRBV11-2 and TRBJ2-7, is EAGVAQSPRYKIIEKRQSVAFWCNPISGHATLYWYQQILGQGPKLLIQFQNNGVVDDSQLPKDRFSAERLKGVDSTLKIQPAKLEDSAVYLCASSLGGSRGSYEQYFGPGTRLTVT.

The rearrangement joins TRBV27 to TRBJ2-3; no reliable D call. Germline-derived CDR1 and CDR2 are MNHEY and SMNVEV (reference sequence). The germline V and J ends were trimmed by 2 bases and 1 base, with 7 bases remaining between them. The CDR3 has 14 amino acids. CDR3 bases: TGTGCCAGCAGTTTAGGATCCGGCACAGATACGCAGTATTTT. As protein: CASSLGSGTDTQYF.

The J gene is TRBJ2-5, the V gene TRBV29-1; D perhaps matches TRBD1 (5 bases). This CDR3 contains 13 residues. The V end was cut by 4 bases, the J end by 4 bases, with 13 bases between. Germline V CDR1 and CDR2: SQVTM, ANQGSEA. The CDR3 loop reads CSVGSQVGETQYF. CDR3 in DNA: TGCAGCGTTGGATCACAGGTTGGAGAGACCCAGTACTTC.

The gene calls are TRBV5-4 and TRBJ2-3; maybe TRBD2 (5 bases). The CDR3 length is 15 residues. The V gene lost 0 bases and the J gene lost 4 bases, with 12 bases spanning the gap. Germline lookup yields CDR1 SGHNT and CDR2 YYREEE (reference sequence). The CDR3: CASSLERTQADTQYF. The CDR3 DNA reads as TGTGCCAGCAGCTTGGAGCGGACCCAGGCAGATACGCAGTATTTT.

V usage is TRBV12-5 and J usage is TRBJ1-2; D gene ambiguous. Trimming cost V 5 bases and J 6 bases, with 16 bases left between them. Germline values: CDR1 LGHNT, CDR2 FRNRAP. The CDR3 has 14 amino acids. The DNA for the CDR3 is TGTGCTAGTGGTGGCGTGAAGGGAAAGGATGGCTACACCTTC. As protein: CASGGVKGKDGYTF. Variable domain in full (rest from reference TRBV12-5 and TRBJ1-2): DARVTQTPRHKVTEMGQEVTMRCQPILGHNTVFWYRQTMMQGLELLAYFRNRAPLDDSGMPKDRFSAEMPDATLATLKIQPSEPRDSAVYFCASGGVKGKDGYTFGSGTRLTVV.

The V call is TRBV7-8, the J call TRBJ2-6; no clear D gene. Trimming cost V 5 bases and J 3 bases, with 8 bases left between them. This CDR3 is 14 amino acids long. The germline V gene encodes CDR1 SGHVS and CDR2 FQNEAQ. CDR3 region: CASSRAVGANVLTF. The CDR3 region has the DNA TGTGCCAGCAGCCGGGCGGTTGGGGCCAACGTCCTGACTTTC.

The chain employs TRBV4-2 and TRBJ1-6; 7 nucleotides line up with TRBD1. This CDR3 is built from 14 residues. Germline CDR1 is LGHNA and CDR2 is YNFKEQ. The V and J ends lost 4 bases and 8 bases, in that order; junction bases with no gene match: 5. CDR3 sequence reads: CASSLAGTDSPLHF. The CDR3 DNA is TGTGCCAGCAGCCTAGCAGGGACAGATTCACCCCTCCACTTT.

This chain uses TRBV6-5 with TRBJ2-1, with TRBD1 matching 7 bases. V lost 7 bases, J lost 9 bases, and 9 bases stayed unmatched. The CDR3 has 13 amino acids. In germline, CDR1 is MNHEY, CDR2 SVGAGI. The CDR3 region is CASKNRGFGEQFF. The CDR3 nucleotides read TGTGCCAGCAAGAACAGGGGTTTCGGTGAGCAGTTCTTC.

This chain uses TRBV10-3 with TRBJ1-1; D might be TRBD1 (6 bases). Trimming stripped 6 bases from V and 7 bases from J, with 9 bases between. This CDR3 region has 11 residues. Germline values: CDR1 ENHRY, CDR2 SYGVKD. Here the CDR3 reads CAIRSDSEAFF. The CDR3 DNA follows: TGTGCCATCAGGTCGGACAGTGAAGCTTTCTTT.

This clone was seen a single time. V is TRBV11-2 and J is TRBJ2-1; D may be TRBD1 (6 bases). Per the germline V gene, CDR1 is SGHAT and CDR2 is FQNNGV. V lost 7 bases, J lost 2 bases, and 15 bases lay in between. The CDR3 totals 15 residues. The CDR3 protein is CASTSGQGTYNEQFF. CDR3 nucleotide sequence: TGTGCCAGCACCTCAGGGCAGGGGACCTACAATGAGCAGTTCTTC.

This chain connects TRBV5-1 to TRBJ2-4, with 7 bases identical to TRBD1. The CDR3 sequence is 13 residues long. Per the germline V gene, CDR1 is SGHRS and CDR2 is YFSETQ. J lost 8 bases, V lost 2 bases, and 4 bases had no gene match. The CDR3, as DNA: TGCGCCAGCAGCTTCACACAGGGGTACATTCAGTACTTC. It yields the protein CASSFTQGYIQYF.

This clone was counted a single time. The chain carries TRBV18 and TRBJ2-7; 12 bases are shared with TRBD1. The CDR3 spans 14 residues. V shed 6 bases and J 6 bases; nucleotides not matched to a gene: 6. The germline V gene encodes CDR1 KGHSH and CDR2 LQKENI. CDR3 loop: CASSPGTGGAEQYF. CDR3 nucleotide sequence: TGTGCCAGCTCCCCCGGGACAGGGGGCGCCGAGCAGTACTTC.

The rearrangement links TRBV7-2 to TRBJ1-3; no clear D. V dropped 2 bases and J dropped 6 bases, with 2 bases sitting between them. Germline lookup yields CDR1 SGHTA and CDR2 FQGNSA. The CDR3 is 11 residues long. In nucleotides, the CDR3 is TGTGCCAGCAGCTTACAAAACACCATATATTTT. This encodes CASSLQNTIYF.

This clone was recorded once. V and J are TRBV2 and TRBJ1-1; D remains unclear. Per germline, CDR1 SNHLY and CDR2 FYNNEI. Between the trimmed V and J ends, which lost 6 bases and 6 bases, there was a span of 17 bases. The CDR3 has 14 residues. The CDR3 DNA reads as TGTGCCAGCAGCCTAAACGGGGTCTTGTCTGAAGCTTTCTTT. It is translated as CASSLNGVLSEAFF.

Concerning this clone itself: One junction end disagrees with the germline gene, perhaps due to a read error. The CDR3 sequence: CAISKNRGGETQYF. In nucleotides, the CDR3 is TGTGCCATCAGTAAGAACAGGGGAGGGGAGACCCAGTACTTC. This chain uses TRBV6-5 with TRBJ2-5; D tentatively fits TRBD1 or TRBD2 (7 bases each). This CDR3 is built from 14 residues. Germline values: CDR1 MNHEY, CDR2 SVGAGI.

The chain employs TRBV28 and TRBJ2-7; D perhaps matches TRBD2 (5 bases). The CDR3 sequence is 14 residues long. CDR1 and CDR2 from the germline V gene are MDHEN and SYDVKM. V shed 7 bases and J shed 2 bases, with 15 bases lying between them. CDR3 sequence reads: CASTMEAGTYEQYF. DNA for the CDR3: TGTGCCAGCACCATGGAGGCCGGGACCTACGAGCAGTACTTC. The variable domain in full, with the rest retrieved from reference TRBV28 and TRBJ2-7, is DVKVTQSSRYLVKRTGEKVFLECVQDMDHENMFWYRQDPGLGLRLIYFSYDVKMKEKGDIPEGYSVSREKKERFSLILESASTNQTSMYLCASTMEAGTYEQYFGPGTRLTVT.

The rearrangement joins TRBV28 to TRBJ1-5; possibly TRBD1 for D (6 bases). The CDR3 is 14 residues long. The V end was cut by 10 bases, the J end by 2 bases, with 15 bases between. Germline V gene sequence: CDR1 MDHEN, CDR2 SYDVKM. The CDR3 loop reads CATRRGDGNQPQHF. Written as DNA, the CDR3 is TGTGCCACCAGGAGGGGGGATGGCAATCAGCCCCAGCATTTT.

V is TRBV2 and J is TRBJ1-4; no firm D call. V lost 8 bases, J lost 0 bases, and 13 bases lay in between. Germline V lookup: CDR1 SNHLY, CDR2 FYNNEI. This CDR3 region has 15 residues. The DNA for the CDR3 is TGTGCCAGCCAACGAGTCGGTGCAACTAATGAAAAACTGTTTTTT. The encoded protein is CASQRVGATNEKLFF. Variable domain in full (rest from reference TRBV2 and TRBJ1-4): EPEVTQTPSHQVTQMGQEVILRCVPISNHLYFYWYRQILGQKVEFLVSFYNNEISEKSEIFDDQFSVERPDGSNFTLKIRSTKLEDSAMYFCASQRVGATNEKLFFGSGTQLSVL.

This chain joins TRBV28 and TRBJ2-7; 11 bases match TRBD2. Trimming took 5 bases from V and 0 from J; bases not matched to a gene: 3. The CDR3 sequence is 15 residues long. The germline gives CDR1 MDHEN, CDR2 SYDVKM. The DNA of the CDR3 is TGTGCCAGCAGTGGGACTAGCGGAGGCTCCTACGAGCAGTACTTC. This encodes CASSGTSGGSYEQYF.

CDR3 protein: CASTKRGSPYEQYF. CDR3 nucleotide sequence: TGTGCCAGCACCAAACGGGGGAGTCCCTACGAGCAGTACTTC. V usage is TRBV2 and J usage is TRBJ2-7; weak D call: TRBD2 (6 bases). The length of the CDR3 is 14 residues. CDR1 and CDR2 from the germline V gene are SNHLY and FYNNEI. Trimming pared 7 bases from V and 2 bases from J, leaving 15 bases between.

This CDR3 is CASSFSVNTEAFF. CDR3 DNA sequence: TGTGCCAGCAGCTTCTCAGTGAACACTGAAGCTTTCTTT. This chain joins TRBV11-2 and TRBJ1-1; no firm D call. Germline CDR1 is SGHAT and CDR2 is FQNNGV. The V gene lost 3 bases and the J gene lost 0 bases, with 5 bases spanning the gap. The CDR3 has 13 residues.

The rearrangement joins TRBV6-5 to TRBJ2-1; 10 bases agree with TRBD2. The V gene end was trimmed by 2 bases and the J gene end by 8 bases; junction bases not matched to a gene: 3. The V gene's germline CDR1 is MNHEY and CDR2 SVGAGI. The CDR3 is 14 amino acids. The CDR3 DNA is TGTGCCAGCAGTTACCGGCTAGCGGGAGATGAGCAGTTCTTC. Its protein is CASSYRLAGDEQFF.

This clone was counted only a few times. J is TRBJ1-4 and V is TRBV5-6, with D perhaps TRBD1 (6 bases). V was trimmed by 4 bases and J by 8 bases, leaving 15 bases between them. This CDR3 is built from 14 residues. Germline V gives CDR1 SGHDT, CDR2 YYEEEE. The CDR3 coding sequence is TGTGCCAGCAGCCCCGGACAGATGGGGGAAAAACTGTTTTTT. Protein sequence: CASSPGQMGEKLFF.

CDR3 DNA: TGTGCCAGCAGCCGGACAGGGGGAGGTGAAGCTTTCTTT. Protein: CASSRTGGGEAFF. This chain connects TRBV7-3 to TRBJ1-1; TRBD1 matches 10 bases. The V gene's germline CDR1 is SGHTA and CDR2 FQGTGA. The CDR3 consists of 13 residues. Trimming removed 5 bases from V and 7 bases from J; junction bases left unmatched: 4. Complete variable domain (other parts from reference TRBV7-3 and TRBJ1-1): GAGVSQTPSNKVTEKGKYVELRCDPISGHTALYWYRQSLGQGPEFLIYFQGTGAADDSGLPNDRFFAVRPEGSVSTLKIQRTERGDSAVYLCASSRTGGGEAFFGQGTRLTVV.

The chain is built from TRBV6-6 and TRBJ1-1, with TRBD1 identical over 11 bases. Germline V CDR1 and CDR2: MNHNY, SVGAGI (reference sequence). V was clipped by 0 bases and J by 5 bases; unmatched bases: 2. CDR3 length: 15 residues. The CDR3, as DNA: TGTGCCAGCAGTTACTCGGGGACAGGGGGGACTGAAGCTTTCTTT. Its translation is CASSYSGTGGTEAFF.